A single sample gave rise to the 12 T cell receptor beta chains below, sequenced in a study of Graves' ophthalmopathy and Graves' hyperthyroidism. TCR beta CDR3 amplification used RNA transcripts. The workflow started with a first-round RT-PCR run with HTBI primers and then moved on to a second-round multiplex PCR. One entry per CDR3 protein, called by TCRdb with MiXCR from the multiplex PCR reads. This sample has about 380,000 distinct CDR3 sequences, with over 15% found just once. Sequencing was performed on peripheral blood. These receptors were obtained from a woman aged 18-30 years with stable Graves' hyperthyroidism.

This clonotype was counted at least ten times. The chain recombines TRBV15 with TRBJ1-5; D gene ambiguous. Germline V CDR1 and CDR2: LNHNV, YYDKDF (reference sequence). There are 15 residues in the CDR3. Trimming left V 0 bases short and J 3 bases short, with 9 bases between. The CDR3 region is CATSRDRSPNQPQHF. CDR3 nucleotide sequence: TGTGCCACCAGCAGAGATCGATCCCCCAATCAGCCCCAGCATTTT. The full variable domain, in which reference TRBV15 and TRBJ1-5 provide the parts outside the CDR3, is DAMVIQNPRYQVTQFGKPVTLSCSQTLNHNVMYWYQQKSSQAPKLLFHYYDKDFNNEADTPDNFQSRRPNTSFCFLDIRSPGLGDTAMYLCATSRDRSPNQPQHFGDGTRLSIL.

Many counts were recorded for this clonotype. Here the CDR3 DNA reads TGTGCCAGCATCCTCAGCGAGGGGAACACTGAAGCTTTCTTT. It yields the protein CASILSEGNTEAFF. V usage is TRBV28 and J usage is TRBJ1-1; D is unclear. The CDR3 has 14 residues. CDR1 and CDR2 (germline): MDHEN, SYDVKM. V lost 7 bases, J lost 1 base, and 13 bases lay in between.

Ten or more counts support this clonotype. The CDR3 DNA sequence: TGTGCCAGCAGACGGGGGGCGCCTAGTGTGAGCTATGGCTACACCTTC. Translating it yields CASRRGAPSVSYGYTF. This chain joins TRBV11-2 and TRBJ1-2; maybe TRBD1 (6 bases). V was pared by 6 bases and J by 4 bases, with 21 bases between. The CDR3 covers 16 residues. Germline V gene lookup returns CDR1 SGHAT and CDR2 FQNNGV.

This clonotype was recorded at least ten times. V and J are TRBV6-1 and TRBJ2-7; D call uncertain. The CDR3 extends over 15 amino acids. V was trimmed by 6 bases and J by 0 bases, leaving 15 bases between them. In germline, CDR1 is MNHNS, CDR2 SASEGT. The CDR3, as DNA: TGTGCCAGCAGGGAGACTTACCTAAGCTCCTACGAGCAGTACTTC. Translating gives CASRETYLSSYEQYF.

This clonotype showed up many times. The chain employs TRBV5-6 and TRBJ2-7; TRBD2 agrees at 11 bases. V shed 4 bases and J 4 bases; nucleotides not matched to a gene: 7. CDR3 size: 15 residues. Per the germline V gene, CDR1 is SGHDT and CDR2 is YYEEEE. CDR3 in DNA: TGTGCCAGCAGCCTCGCTAGCGGGGGGATTTACGAGCAGTACTTC. It codes for CASSLASGGIYEQYF.

Comments on this clonotype: A junction boundary mismatches the germline segment, possibly from a read error. CDR3 amino acids: CASGSRVSNTDAFF. The CDR3 coding sequence is TGTGCTAGTGGTTCCCGGGTCTCGAACACTGATGCTTTCTTT. The chain is built from TRBV12-5 and TRBJ1-1; D unclear. CDR3 length: 14 amino acids. The V gene's germline CDR1 is LGHNT and CDR2 FRNRAP.

This clonotype was detected many times. The J gene is TRBJ2-7, the V gene TRBV3-1; TRBD1 matches at 9 bases. After removal of 4 bases from V and 3 bases from J, the junction contained 7 bases not matched to a gene. Germline V gives CDR1 LGHDT, CDR2 YNNKEL (reference sequence). The CDR3 is made up of 15 amino acids. CDR3 nucleotide sequence: TGTGCCAGCAGCCCGCCGGGACAGGGTATCTACGAGCAGTACTTC. This codes for CASSPPGQGIYEQYF.

This clonotype has more than one count but fewer than ten. This rearrangement joins TRBV5-1 to TRBJ2-7, with D tentatively TRBD1 (6 bases). From germline, CDR1 is SGHRS and CDR2 YFSETQ. CDR3 length equals 12 residues. V shed 5 bases and J shed 5 bases, with 11 bases lying between them. The DNA for the CDR3 is TGCGCCAGCAGACAGGGTAGGGACGAGCAGTACTTC. It codes for CASRQGRDEQYF.

This clonotype was picked up many times. The chain recombines TRBV12-5 with TRBJ1-3; no reliable D call. Per the germline V gene, CDR1 is LGHNT and CDR2 is FRNRAP. Trimming shortened V by 7 bases and J by 0 bases, and 13 bases separated the two germline ends. CDR3 length: 15 amino acids. The CDR3 bases are TGTGCTAGTGCCCTCAGCCATAGCTCTGGAAACACCATATATTTT. This codes for CASALSHSSGNTIYF.

In its sample, this clonotype was seen many times. CDR3 sequence (DNA): TGCAGCGTTGGGGGGGGCTTGAGCGCTGAAGCTTTCTTT. Encoded protein: CSVGGGLSAEAFF. The chain employs TRBV29-1 and TRBJ1-1, with D perhaps TRBD1 (6 bases). CDR3 length: 13 amino acids. Per the germline V gene, CDR1 is SQVTM and CDR2 is ANQGSEA. Trimming took off 4 bases at V and 6 bases at J, with 15 bases between the two ends.

J is TRBJ1-1 and V is TRBV14; TRBD1 matches 9 bases. The germline gives CDR1 SGHDN, CDR2 FVKESK. The CDR3 spans 15 residues. V lost 4 bases, J lost 6 bases, and 9 bases stayed unmatched. The CDR3 DNA follows: TGTGCCAGCAGCCCAAGACAGGGGGTAGGCGCTGAAGCTTTCTTT. It encodes CASSPRQGVGAEAFF. The full variable domain, rest sourced from reference TRBV14 and TRBJ1-1, is EAGVTQFPSHSVIEKGQTVTLRCDPISGHDNLYWYRRVMGKEIKFLLHFVKESKQDESGMPNNRFLAERTGGTYSTLKVQPAELEDSGVYFCASSPRQGVGAEAFFGQGTRLTVV.

In its sample, this clonotype was seen a few times. V usage is TRBV30 and J usage is TRBJ2-5; a possible D gene is TRBD2 (6 bases). Germline V gene data show CDR1 as GTSNPN and CDR2 as SVGIG (reference sequence). Trimming removed 1 base at V and 5 bases at J, with 14 bases between. The CDR3 totals 14 residues. CDR3 sequence reads: CAWSAGGVEETQYF. The CDR3 DNA reads TGTGCCTGGAGTGCTGGAGGGGTTGAGGAGACCCAGTACTTC.